A selection of T cell receptor beta chains follows, all from one sample in a study of blood T cell repertoires in COVID-19. The assay was immunoSEQ multiplex PCR, and TCRdb's table has in-frame clones only and misses some. In the table there are around 100,000 clones, 84% of which are singletons. Source material: peripheral blood. The receptor source for this set is a human donor in a cohort sampled during active COVID-19. The CDR3 runs from the conserved cysteine through the conserved F or W. Each record gives: J gene, V gene, CDR3 length, CDR3 protein.

J gene: TRBJ2-7
V gene: TRBV12-3/TRBV12-4
CDR3 length: 11
CDR3 protein: CASSYKYEQYF

J gene: TRBJ1-5
V gene: TRBV19
CDR3 length: 15
CDR3 protein: CASSILDRENQPQHF

J gene: TRBJ1-1
V gene: TRBV3-1/TRBV3-2
CDR3 length: 13
CDR3 protein: CASSQLDTTEAFF

J gene: TRBJ1-1
V gene: TRBV28
CDR3 length: 15
CDR3 protein: CASSLTGGSNTEAFF

J gene: TRBJ2-7
V gene: TRBV28
CDR3 length: 14
CDR3 protein: CASRGGQAPYEQYF

J gene: TRBJ2-7
V gene: TRBV5-1
CDR3 length: 12
CDR3 protein: CASSFLGDEQYF

J gene: TRBJ2-5
V gene: TRBV4-3
CDR3 length: 15
CDR3 protein: CASSQGGGRGETQYF

J gene: TRBJ2-7
V gene: TRBV18
CDR3 length: 15
CDR3 protein: CASSPETGQSYEQYF

J gene: TRBJ2-3
V gene: TRBV5-1
CDR3 length: 13
CDR3 protein: CASSLTNTDTQYF

J gene: TRBJ1-3
V gene: TRBV6-5
CDR3 length: 16
CDR3 protein: CASSYSTQGFGNTIYF

J gene: TRBJ2-1
V gene: TRBV14
CDR3 length: 16
CDR3 protein: CASSRPGTGVVNEQFF

J gene: TRBJ1-4
V gene: TRBV4-1
CDR3 length: 15
CDR3 protein: CASSHEGGSNEKLFF

J gene: TRBJ1-2
V gene: TRBV11-2
CDR3 length: 16
CDR3 protein: CASSLAGTTPNYGYTF

J gene: TRBJ1-1
V gene: TRBV4-3
CDR3 length: 18
CDR3 protein: CASSQVGGVGRGNTEAFF

J gene: TRBJ2-6
V gene: TRBV19
CDR3 length: 14
CDR3 protein: CASWDRSGANVLTF

J gene: TRBJ1-2
V gene: TRBV5-6
CDR3 length: 18
CDR3 protein: CASASLGQSPGANYGYTF

J gene: TRBJ1-2
V gene: TRBV6-5
CDR3 length: 13
CDR3 protein: CASSTGNNYGYTF

J gene: TRBJ2-4
V gene: TRBV15
CDR3 length: 20
CDR3 protein: CATSRGGGLAGGLAKNIQYF

J gene: TRBJ2-7
V gene: TRBV6-5
CDR3 length: 13
CDR3 protein: CASTDRRNYEQYF

J gene: TRBJ2-2
V gene: TRBV7-7
CDR3 length: 15
CDR3 protein: CASSPGLAGTGELFF

J gene: TRBJ2-1
V gene: TRBV25-1
CDR3 length: 14
CDR3 protein: CASMHLAGNNEQFF

J gene: TRBJ1-4
V gene: TRBV3-1/TRBV3-2
CDR3 length: 14
CDR3 protein: CASSHRAGNEKLFF

J gene: TRBJ2-3
V gene: TRBV28
CDR3 length: 14
CDR3 protein: CASRDSTSTDTQYF

J gene: TRBJ2-3
V gene: TRBV19
CDR3 length: 19
CDR3 protein: CASSIGLASGEASTDTQYF

J gene: TRBJ2-1
V gene: TRBV4-3
CDR3 length: 15
CDR3 protein: CASSQGNRGYNEQFF

J gene: TRBJ2-5
V gene: TRBV7-2
CDR3 length: 13
CDR3 protein: CASSSQGQETQYF

J gene: TRBJ1-4
V gene: TRBV29-1
CDR3 length: 12
CDR3 protein: CSHQGANEKLFF

J gene: TRBJ2-2
V gene: TRBV6-5
CDR3 length: 14
CDR3 protein: CASRAGGRTGELFF

J gene: TRBJ2-3
V gene: TRBV5-4
CDR3 length: 15
CDR3 protein: CASSLDGTRSNTQYF

J gene: TRBJ2-2
V gene: TRBV7-8
CDR3 length: 14
CDR3 protein: CASSPSGATGELFF

J gene: TRBJ1-3
V gene: TRBV12-5
CDR3 length: 14
CDR3 protein: CASGGGARGNTIYF

J gene: TRBJ2-1
V gene: TRBV5-1
CDR3 length: 17
CDR3 protein: CASSLAGTSGSVDEQFF

J gene: TRBJ1-2
V gene: TRBV4-3
CDR3 length: 14
CDR3 protein: CASSQLGTGDGYTF

J gene: TRBJ2-1
V gene: TRBV5-1
CDR3 length: 13
CDR3 protein: CASSFGLDDEQFF

J gene: TRBJ2-7
V gene: TRBV12-3/TRBV12-4
CDR3 length: 12
CDR3 protein: CASSGGGYEQYF

J gene: TRBJ2-7
V gene: TRBV21-1
CDR3 length: 15
CDR3 protein: CASSAPPGAHDEQYF

J gene: TRBJ1-2
V gene: TRBV27
CDR3 length: 14
CDR3 protein: CASSYRDTQGGYTF

J gene: TRBJ2-2
V gene: TRBV5-1
CDR3 length: 17
CDR3 protein: CASSLLGLAGNTGELFF

J gene: TRBJ1-1
V gene: TRBV18
CDR3 length: 15
CDR3 protein: CASSPGREGNTEAFF

J gene: TRBJ2-1
V gene: TRBV4-2
CDR3 length: 14
CDR3 protein: CASSQGTGENEQFF